This note documents a single T cell receptor (beta chain) sequence. Its antigen is not known. TRB cDNA was prepared as libraries by UMI-labeled 5' RACE. TCRdb re-called the 5' RACE reads; one entry per CDR3 protein, DNA not given. The repertoire table contains 150,000 to 160,000 distinct CDR3 sequences. A CD45RO-CCR7+CD27+CD95- profile was what naive CD8+ T cells displayed. This specimen belongs to a study of CXCR3-negative and CXCR3-positive naive CD8 T cells. Germline lookup yields CDR1 SQVTM and CDR2 ANQGSEA. This CDR3 has 13 residues. Study results and caveats: CXCR3-negative naive cells had less hydrophobic TRB CDR3s than did CXCR3-positive naive cells. Within a donor, both naive subsets shared TRBV-TRBJ usage, unlike memory cells.

Sequencing used naive CXCR3+ CD8+ T cells from blood. Subset defined: CD45RO-CCR7+CD27+CD95- naive CD8+ T cells expressing CXCR3 (TNR3+). The clonotype comes from a human donor in good health. Some clones in this sample may be carry-over from other donors' samples. The chain carries TRBV29-1 and TRBJ2-1; TCRdb gives TRBD2 as the D gene, but with no DNA this cannot be confirmed. The CDR3 sequence: CSVPGLALNEQFF.